The 22 T cell receptor beta chains below all came from one sample that was sequenced in a study of blood T cell repertoires in COVID-19. Data came from immunoSEQ multiplex PCR; TCRdb stores just in-frame clones and leaves some out. Among some 120,000 clones, over 85% were seen once, and the ten largest hold about 3.5%. Sequenced: peripheral blood. These receptor sequences come from a middle-aged man with active COVID-19.

The V call is TRBV19, the J call TRBJ1-3; 7 nucleotides align to TRBD1. Germline V gives CDR1 LNHDA, CDR2 SQIVND (reference sequence). Trimming took 4 bases from V and 4 from J; bases not matched to a gene: 7. This CDR3 comprises 15 residues. The CDR3 here is CASSRGGLGGNTIYF. The CDR3, as DNA: TGTGCCAGTAGTAGAGGGGGCTTAGGCGGAAACACCATATATTTT.

V usage is TRBV5-1 and J usage is TRBJ2-1; 9 bases match TRBD2. The junction had 16 bases not matched to a gene; V was cut back by 5 bases and J by 10 bases. The CDR3 is 16 amino acids. The V gene's germline CDR1 is SGHRS and CDR2 YFSETQ. The CDR3 DNA reads as TGCGCCAGCAGGAGCGGGTCTGTGGGACTAGCAGGCGAGCAGTTCTTC. Its translation: CASRSGSVGLAGEQFF. Using reference TRBV5-1 and TRBJ2-1 for the parts outside the CDR3, the full variable domain is KAGVTQTPRYLIKTRGQQVTLSCSPISGHRSVSWYQQTPGQGLQFLFEYFSETQRNKGNFPGRFSGRQFSNSRSEMNVSTLELGDSALYLCASRSGSVGLAGEQFFGPGTRLTVL.

The chain recombines TRBV7-6 with TRBJ1-1; TRBD1 might be the D (6 bases). The CDR3 totals 15 residues. V lost 1 base to trimming and J lost 3 bases, with 12 bases between them. Per germline, CDR1 SGHVS and CDR2 FNYEAQ. The CDR3 protein is CASSLEGGAYTEAFF. DNA for the CDR3: TGTGCCAGCAGCTTAGAAGGGGGTGCGTACACTGAAGCTTTCTTT.

This clone was seen just once. The rearrangement joins TRBV5-1 to TRBJ2-7; TRBD1 agrees at 11 bases. CDR1 and CDR2 from the germline V gene are SGHRS and YFSETQ. CDR3 length: 15 residues. Unmatched junction bases numbered 5, after V lost 0 bases and J lost 6 bases. The CDR3 bases are TGCGCCAGCAGCTTGGCCCAAGGACAGGGGGCCGAGCAGTACTTC. Amino acid sequence: CASSLAQGQGAEQYF.

The gene calls are TRBV7-3 and TRBJ1-1; maybe TRBD1 (5 bases). The CDR3 is 12 amino acids. V was cut by 6 bases and J by 7 bases, with 12 bases left in between. Germline V gene lookup returns CDR1 SGHTA and CDR2 FQGTGA. The CDR3 DNA follows: TGTGCCAGCAGACAGACAGATGGTGAAGCTTTCTTT. Translating gives CASRQTDGEAFF.

CDR3 in DNA: TGCGCCAGCAGCACCAGAAATTACAATGAGCAGTTCTTC. This encodes CASSTRNYNEQFF. The chain is built from TRBV5-1 and TRBJ2-1, with D unresolved. V was clipped by 4 bases and J by 4 bases, with 9 bases between them. There are 13 residues in the CDR3. Germline-derived CDR1 and CDR2 are SGHRS and YFSETQ. Full variable domain (outside the CDR3, taken from reference TRBV5-1 and TRBJ2-1): KAGVTQTPRYLIKTRGQQVTLSCSPISGHRSVSWYQQTPGQGLQFLFEYFSETQRNKGNFPGRFSGRQFSNSRSEMNVSTLELGDSALYLCASSTRNYNEQFFGPGTRLTVL.

The chain has TRBV28 and TRBJ2-5; a weak D match, TRBD1 (6 bases). Germline CDR1 reads MDHEN; CDR2 reads SYDVKM. Between the trimmed V and J ends, which lost 5 bases and 5 bases, there was a span of 9 bases. The CDR3 loop spans 12 amino acids. Written as DNA, the CDR3 is TGTGCCAGCAGTCGGACAGTCGAGACCCAGTACTTC. It translates to CASSRTVETQYF.

This rearrangement joins TRBV19 to TRBJ2-2; no reliable D call. Trimming cost V 3 bases and J 7 bases, with 9 bases left between them. The CDR3 runs to 13 residues. The germline gives CDR1 LNHDA, CDR2 SQIVND (reference sequence). CDR3 protein: CASSIRIGGELFF. CDR3 coding DNA: TGTGCCAGTAGTATCCGAATCGGCGGGGAGCTGTTTTTT.

The chain links TRBV2 to TRBJ2-7; the match to TRBD2 covers 8 bases. Germline CDR1 SNHLY, CDR2 FYNNEI. Trimming at V came to 10 bases and at J to 6 bases, leaving 11 bases not matched to a gene. This CDR3 has 13 residues. In DNA, the CDR3 is TGTGCCACCCAACGGGACGGGGGGGGCGAGCAGTACTTC. Its translation: CATQRDGGGEQYF.

The chain employs TRBV18 and TRBJ1-4, with 9 bases lining up with TRBD1. Germline values: CDR1 KGHSH, CDR2 LQKENI. CDR3 length: 16 amino acids. V shed 2 bases and J 2 bases; nucleotides not matched to a gene: 3. In nucleotides, the CDR3 is TGTGCCAGCTCACCAGGACAGGGGACGACTAATGAAAAACTGTTTTTT. This codes for CASSPGQGTTNEKLFF.

In its sample, this clone was seen once. In DNA, the CDR3 is TGTGCTAGTGACCGAACAGGGATCGGCGGCTACACCTTC. Translation: CASDRTGIGGYTF. The chain recombines TRBV12-5 with TRBJ1-2, with D maybe TRBD1 (6 bases). This CDR3 comprises 13 residues. Deletions cut 7 bases from V and 8 bases from J, with 17 bases between. The germline gives CDR1 LGHNT, CDR2 FRNRAP.

This chain connects TRBV6-5 to TRBJ2-2, with 9 nucleotides matching TRBD1. V lost 9 bases and J lost 2; bases outside the gene matches: 4. Germline CDR1 MNHEY, CDR2 SVGAGI. This CDR3 is 14 amino acids long. This chain's CDR3 is CASWDRVNTGELFF. As DNA, the CDR3 is TGTGCCAGTTGGGACAGGGTAAACACCGGGGAGCTGTTTTTT.

This clone was observed once. The chain combines TRBV2 with TRBJ1-2, with a possible D match to TRBD1 (6 bases). This CDR3 is built from 12 residues. Germline V gene lookup returns CDR1 SNHLY and CDR2 FYNNEI. V lost 6 bases to trimming and J lost 7 bases, with 12 bases between them. The CDR3 sequence: CASSERGSGYTF. The CDR3, as DNA: TGTGCCAGCAGCGAAAGGGGGAGTGGCTACACCTTC. Based on the CDR3 plus reference TRBV2 and TRBJ1-2, the full variable domain is EPEVTQTPSHQVTQMGQEVILRCVPISNHLYFYWYRQILGQKVEFLVSFYNNEISEKSEIFDDQFSVERPDGSNFTLKIRSTKLEDSAMYFCASSERGSGYTFGSGTRLTVV.

This chain links TRBV6-6 with TRBJ1-3, with D maybe TRBD1 (5 bases). Trimming cost V 6 bases and J 7 bases, with 19 bases left between them. The CDR3 runs 15 residues. From germline, CDR1 is MNHNY and CDR2 SVGAGI (reference sequence). The CDR3 loop reads CASRGGTGTGNTIYF. The CDR3 bases are TGTGCCAGCAGAGGAGGGACCGGGACGGGGAACACCATATATTTT.

J is TRBJ2-1 and V is TRBV29-1, with 8 bases that match TRBD2. The ends lost 3 bases at V and 8 bases at J; junction bases unmatched: 12. Germline lookup yields CDR1 SQVTM and CDR2 ANQGSEA. CDR3 length: 15 residues. CDR3 sequence: CSVDDTGGLWDEQFF. In nucleotides, the CDR3 is TGCAGCGTTGACGATACGGGAGGGCTTTGGGATGAGCAGTTCTTC.

The chain links TRBV9 to TRBJ2-2; TRBD2 agrees at 7 bases. With 4 bases clipped from V and 3 bases from J, the junction kept 9 bases outside the gene matches. CDR1 and CDR2 from the germline V gene are SGDLS and YYNGEE. The CDR3 loop spans 16 amino acids. The CDR3 reads CASSPRSGRDTGELFF. CDR3 nucleotides: TGTGCCAGCAGCCCTCGTTCAGGGAGGGACACCGGGGAGCTGTTTTTT. Full variable domain (remainder filled in from reference TRBV9 and TRBJ2-2): DSGVTQTPKHLITATGQRVTLRCSPRSGDLSVYWYQQSLDQGLQFLIQYYNGEERAKGNILERFSAQQFPDLHSELNLSSLELGDSALYFCASSPRSGRDTGELFFGEGSRLTVL.

The chain combines TRBV5-6 with TRBJ1-5; D gene uncertain. The V and J ends lost 0 bases and 0 bases respectively, with 7 bases between them. Germline CDR1 is SGHDT and CDR2 is YYEEEE. This CDR3 has 15 amino acids. The CDR3 nucleotides read TGTGCCAGCAGCTTGGCGGGGTATAGCAATCAGCCCCAGCATTTT. This translates into CASSLAGYSNQPQHF.

This clone was seen only once. V gene TRBV25-1 combines with J gene TRBJ1-6; TRBD1 matches at 7 bases. Germline V gives CDR1 MGHDK, CDR2 SYGVNS. This CDR3 spans 17 amino acids. Trimming took 6 bases from V and 0 from J; bases not matched to a gene: 8. The CDR3: CASRPGQASSYNSPLHF. The CDR3 coding sequence is TGTGCCAGCAGACCCGGACAGGCGAGCTCCTATAATTCACCCCTCCACTTT.

The chain is built from TRBV5-1 and TRBJ2-1, with D tentatively TRBD2 (6 bases). V was clipped by 0 bases and J by 2 bases, with 9 bases between them. The CDR3 covers 15 residues. From germline, CDR1 is SGHRS and CDR2 YFSETQ. The CDR3 region is CASSLGGDPYNEQFF. Here the CDR3 DNA reads TGCGCCAGCAGCTTGGGGGGGGACCCCTACAATGAGCAGTTCTTC.

The chain links TRBV5-1 to TRBJ2-3; TRBD2 aligns across 7 bases. Germline V gives CDR1 SGHRS, CDR2 YFSETQ. With 7 bases clipped from V and 4 bases from J, the junction kept 9 bases outside the gene matches. The CDR3 consists of 14 residues. CDR3 nucleotide sequence: TGCGCCAGCCTCCGCGGGAGTCCCCCAGATACGCAGTATTTT. Translating it yields CASLRGSPPDTQYF.

This rearrangement joins TRBV6-5 to TRBJ2-1, with D uncertain. The CDR3 extends over 13 amino acids. Germline V gene lookup returns CDR1 MNHEY and CDR2 SVGAGI. With 2 bases removed from V and 10 bases from J, the gap between germline ends came to 12 bases. CDR3 coding DNA: TGTGCCAGCAGTTACGTACAGTTCGCGGAGCAGTTCTTC. Protein product: CASSYVQFAEQFF.

This chain joins TRBV4-1 and TRBJ2-3, with D tentatively TRBD2 (6 bases). This CDR3 has 15 residues. Germline CDR1 MGHRA, CDR2 YSYEKL. Deletions cut 4 bases from V and 0 bases from J, with 11 bases between. CDR3 nucleotides: TGCGCCAGCAGCCTAACCGGGACTAGCACAGATACGCAGTATTTT. It is translated as CASSLTGTSTDTQYF.